Sequencing of this T cell receptor beta chain was carried out in a study of blood T cell repertoires in COVID-19. Only in-frame clones appear in the TCRdb table, and some are missing; sequencing was by immunoSEQ multiplex PCR. The repertoire holds some 60,000 clones, 77% seen once, with around 30% in the top ten. In germline, CDR1 is ENHRY, CDR2 SYGVKD. The CDR3 runs 14 residues. Trimming at V came to 4 bases and at J to 8 bases, leaving 4 bases not matched to a gene. This receptor was identified in a human donor in a cohort sampled during active COVID-19. The sequencing sample was made of peripheral blood. V is TRBV10-3 and J is TRBJ1-4, with 10 positions matching TRBD1. CDR3 sequence: CAISGDRGGEKLFF. The CDR3 DNA reads TGTGCCATCAGTGGGGACAGGGGAGGCGAAAAACTGTTTTTT.